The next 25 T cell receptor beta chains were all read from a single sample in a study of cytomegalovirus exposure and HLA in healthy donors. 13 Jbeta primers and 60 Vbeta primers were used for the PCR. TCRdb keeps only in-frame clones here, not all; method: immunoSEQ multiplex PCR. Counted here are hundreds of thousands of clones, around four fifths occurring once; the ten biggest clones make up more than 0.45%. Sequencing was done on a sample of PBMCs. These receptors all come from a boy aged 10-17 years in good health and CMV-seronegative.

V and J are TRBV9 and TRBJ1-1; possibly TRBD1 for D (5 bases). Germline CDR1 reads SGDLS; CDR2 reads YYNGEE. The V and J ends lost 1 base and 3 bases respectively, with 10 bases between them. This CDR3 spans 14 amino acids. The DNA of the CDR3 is TGTGCCAGCAGCGTAAGTCAGGGCGACACTGAAGCTTTCTTT. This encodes CASSVSQGDTEAFF.

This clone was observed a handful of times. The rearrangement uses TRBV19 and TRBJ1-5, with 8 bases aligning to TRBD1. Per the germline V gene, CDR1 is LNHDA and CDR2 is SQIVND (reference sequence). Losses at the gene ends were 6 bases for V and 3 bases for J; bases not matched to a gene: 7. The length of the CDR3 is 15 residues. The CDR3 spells CASSTTGGNNQPQHF. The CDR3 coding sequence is TGTGCCAGTAGCACCACAGGGGGTAACAATCAGCCCCAGCATTTT.

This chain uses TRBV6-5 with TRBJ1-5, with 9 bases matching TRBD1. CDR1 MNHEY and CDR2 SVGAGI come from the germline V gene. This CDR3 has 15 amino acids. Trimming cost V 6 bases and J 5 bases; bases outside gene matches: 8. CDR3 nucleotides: TGTGCCAGCAGGGCTACAGGGGGCCTTCATCAGCCCCAGCATTTT. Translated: CASRATGGLHQPQHF.

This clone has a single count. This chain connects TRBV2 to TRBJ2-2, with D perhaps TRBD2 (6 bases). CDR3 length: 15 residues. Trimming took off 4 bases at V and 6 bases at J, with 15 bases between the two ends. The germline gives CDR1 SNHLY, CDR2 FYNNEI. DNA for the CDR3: TGTGCCAGCAGTGTAGCGAAAGGGGAGGCCGGGGAGCTGTTTTTT. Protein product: CASSVAKGEAGELFF. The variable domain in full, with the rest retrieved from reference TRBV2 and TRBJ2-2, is EPEVTQTPSHQVTQMGQEVILRCVPISNHLYFYWYRQILGQKVEFLVSFYNNEISEKSEIFDDQFSVERPDGSNFTLKIRSTKLEDSAMYFCASSVAKGEAGELFFGEGSRLTVL.

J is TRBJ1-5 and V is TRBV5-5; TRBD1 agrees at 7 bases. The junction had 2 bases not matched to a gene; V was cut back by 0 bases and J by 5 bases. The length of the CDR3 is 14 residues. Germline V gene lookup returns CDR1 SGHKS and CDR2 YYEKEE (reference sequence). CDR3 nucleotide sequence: TGTGCCAGCAGCTTGGAGGGGGCCCATCAGCCCCAGCATTTT. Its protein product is CASSLEGAHQPQHF.

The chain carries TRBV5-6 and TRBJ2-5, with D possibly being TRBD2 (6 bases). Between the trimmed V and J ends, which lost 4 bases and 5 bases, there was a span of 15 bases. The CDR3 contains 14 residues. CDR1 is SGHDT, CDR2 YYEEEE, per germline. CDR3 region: CASSAGPTAETQYF. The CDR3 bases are TGTGCCAGCAGCGCGGGACCGACCGCCGAGACCCAGTACTTC.

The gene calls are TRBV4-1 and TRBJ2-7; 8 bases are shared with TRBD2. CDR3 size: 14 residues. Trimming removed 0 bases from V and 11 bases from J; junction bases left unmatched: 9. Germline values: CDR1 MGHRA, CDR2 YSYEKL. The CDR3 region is CASSQEGERGRKYF. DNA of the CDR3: TGCGCCAGCAGCCAAGAAGGTGAGCGGGGGAGGAAGTACTTC.

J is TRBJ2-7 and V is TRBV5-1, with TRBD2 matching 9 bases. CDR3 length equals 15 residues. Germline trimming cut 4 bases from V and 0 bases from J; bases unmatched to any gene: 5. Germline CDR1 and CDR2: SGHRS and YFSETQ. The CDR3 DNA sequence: TGCGCCAGCAGCCCGTTAGCGGGAGACTCCTACGAGCAGTACTTC. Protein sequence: CASSPLAGDSYEQYF.

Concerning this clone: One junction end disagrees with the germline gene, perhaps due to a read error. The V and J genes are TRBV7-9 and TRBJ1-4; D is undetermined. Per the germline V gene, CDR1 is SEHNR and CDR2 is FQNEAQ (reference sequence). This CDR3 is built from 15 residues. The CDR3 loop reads CSSSPEAWVVEKLFF. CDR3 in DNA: TGTTCCAGCAGCCCCGAGGCATGGGTGGTGGAAAAACTGTTTTTT.

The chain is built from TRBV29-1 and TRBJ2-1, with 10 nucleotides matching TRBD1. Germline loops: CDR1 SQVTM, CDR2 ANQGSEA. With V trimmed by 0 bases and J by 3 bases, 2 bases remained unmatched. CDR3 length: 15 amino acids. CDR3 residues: CSVEDGTGVYNEQFF. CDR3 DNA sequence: TGCAGCGTTGAAGATGGGACAGGGGTCTACAATGAGCAGTTCTTC.

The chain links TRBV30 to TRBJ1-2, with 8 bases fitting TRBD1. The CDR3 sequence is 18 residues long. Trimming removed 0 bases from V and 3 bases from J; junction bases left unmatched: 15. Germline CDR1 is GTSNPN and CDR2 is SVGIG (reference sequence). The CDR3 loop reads CAWSVLLWQGARDYGYTF. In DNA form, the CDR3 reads TGTGCCTGGAGTGTACTGTTGTGGCAGGGGGCTCGCGACTATGGCTACACCTTC.

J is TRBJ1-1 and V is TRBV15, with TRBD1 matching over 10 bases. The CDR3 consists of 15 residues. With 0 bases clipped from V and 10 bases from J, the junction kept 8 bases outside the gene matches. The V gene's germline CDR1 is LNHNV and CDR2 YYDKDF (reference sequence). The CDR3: CATSRDSRTGGLAFF. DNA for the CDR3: TGTGCCACCAGCAGAGATTCCCGGACAGGGGGGCTAGCTTTCTTT. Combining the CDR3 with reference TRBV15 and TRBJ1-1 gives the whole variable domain DAMVIQNPRYQVTQFGKPVTLSCSQTLNHNVMYWYQQKSSQAPKLLFHYYDKDFNNEADTPDNFQSRRPNTSFCFLDIRSPGLGDTAMYLCATSRDSRTGGLAFFGQGTRLTVV.

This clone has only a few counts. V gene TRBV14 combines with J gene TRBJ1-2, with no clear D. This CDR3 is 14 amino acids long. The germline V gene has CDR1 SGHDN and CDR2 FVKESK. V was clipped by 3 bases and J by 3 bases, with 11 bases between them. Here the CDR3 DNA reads TGTGCCAGCAGCCAGCCAGGCCGATACTATGGCTACACCTTC. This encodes CASSQPGRYYGYTF.

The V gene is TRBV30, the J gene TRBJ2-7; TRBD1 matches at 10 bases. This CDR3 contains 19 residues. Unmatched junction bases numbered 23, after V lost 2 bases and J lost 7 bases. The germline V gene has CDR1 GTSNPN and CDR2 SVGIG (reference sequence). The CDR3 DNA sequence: TGTGCCTGGAGTCACTTTTATCCTGGGACAGGGGCCCCCGTGGGGGAGCAGTACTTC. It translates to CAWSHFYPGTGAPVGEQYF.

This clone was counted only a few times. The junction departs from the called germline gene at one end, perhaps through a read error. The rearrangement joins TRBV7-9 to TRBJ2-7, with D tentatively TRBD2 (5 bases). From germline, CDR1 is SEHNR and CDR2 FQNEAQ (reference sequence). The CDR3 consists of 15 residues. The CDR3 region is CASSLSFTSSSEQYF. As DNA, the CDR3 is TGTGCCAGCAGCTTAAGTTTTACTAGTTCCTCCGAGCAGTACTTC.

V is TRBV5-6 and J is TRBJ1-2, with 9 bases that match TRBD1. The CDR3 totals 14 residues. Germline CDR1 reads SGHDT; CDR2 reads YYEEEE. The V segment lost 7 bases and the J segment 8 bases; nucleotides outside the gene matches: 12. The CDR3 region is CASYRDREMGGYTF. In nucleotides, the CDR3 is TGTGCCAGCTATAGGGACAGGGAGATGGGCGGCTACACCTTC. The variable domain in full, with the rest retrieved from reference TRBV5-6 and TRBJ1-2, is DAGVTQSPTHLIKTRGQQVTLRCSPKSGHDTVSWYQQALGQGPQFIFQYYEEEERQRGNFPDRFSGHQFPNYSSELNVNALLLGDSALYLCASYRDREMGGYTFGSGTRLTVV.

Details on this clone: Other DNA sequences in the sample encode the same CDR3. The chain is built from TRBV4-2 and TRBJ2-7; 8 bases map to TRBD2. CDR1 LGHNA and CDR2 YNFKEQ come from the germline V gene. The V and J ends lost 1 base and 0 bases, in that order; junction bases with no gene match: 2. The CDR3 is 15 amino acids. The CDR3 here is CASSQARGGSYEQYF. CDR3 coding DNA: TGTGCCAGCAGCCAAGCCCGGGGGGGCTCCTACGAGCAGTACTTC.

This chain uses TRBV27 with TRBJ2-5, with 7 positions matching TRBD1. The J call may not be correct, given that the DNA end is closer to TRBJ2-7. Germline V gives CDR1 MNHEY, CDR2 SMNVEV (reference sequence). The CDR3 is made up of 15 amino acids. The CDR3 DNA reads TGTGCCAGCACCCCGGCCCGGGGACAGCCCTACGAGCAGTACTTC. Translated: CASTPARGQPYEQYF.

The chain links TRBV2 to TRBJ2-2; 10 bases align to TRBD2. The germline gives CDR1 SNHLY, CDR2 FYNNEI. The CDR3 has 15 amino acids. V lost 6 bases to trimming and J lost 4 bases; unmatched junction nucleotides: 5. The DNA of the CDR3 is TGTGCCAGCAGGGTTCTAGCGGGGGCCACCGGGGAGCTGTTTTTT. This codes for CASRVLAGATGELFF.

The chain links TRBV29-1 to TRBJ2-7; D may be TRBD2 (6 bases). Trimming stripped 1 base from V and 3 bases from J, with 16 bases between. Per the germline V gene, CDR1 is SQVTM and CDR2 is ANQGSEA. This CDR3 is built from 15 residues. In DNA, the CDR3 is TGCAGCGTTGAAGCTCCCACTAGCTCTCACTACGAGCAGTACTTC. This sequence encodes CSVEAPTSSHYEQYF.

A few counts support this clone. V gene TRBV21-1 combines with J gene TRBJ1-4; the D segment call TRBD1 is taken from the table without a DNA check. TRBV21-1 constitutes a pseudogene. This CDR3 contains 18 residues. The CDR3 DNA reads TGTGCCAGCAGCAAAGGGCATCGGGACAGGGTTTGGGATGAAAAACTGTTTTTT. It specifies CASSKGHRDRVWDEKLFF.

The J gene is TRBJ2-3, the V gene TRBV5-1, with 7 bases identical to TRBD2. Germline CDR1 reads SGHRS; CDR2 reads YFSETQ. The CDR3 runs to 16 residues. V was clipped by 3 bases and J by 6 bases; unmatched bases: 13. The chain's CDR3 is CASSSYVRTRADTQYF. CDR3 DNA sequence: TGCGCCAGCAGCTCATACGTCCGGACTAGAGCGGATACGCAGTATTTT.

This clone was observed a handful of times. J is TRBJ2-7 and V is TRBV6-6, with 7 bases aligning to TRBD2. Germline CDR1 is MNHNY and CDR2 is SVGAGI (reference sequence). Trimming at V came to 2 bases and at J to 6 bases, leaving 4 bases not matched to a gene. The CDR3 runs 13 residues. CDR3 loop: CASSYAGEGEQYF. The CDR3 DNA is TGTGCCAGCAGTTACGCGGGGGAAGGCGAGCAGTACTTC.

The CDR3 coding sequence is TGTGCCAGCTCACCGTCCAACTACGAGCAGTACTTC. Translating it yields CASSPSNYEQYF. The V and J genes are TRBV18 and TRBJ2-7; no definite D call. CDR3 length equals 12 residues. In germline, CDR1 is KGHSH, CDR2 LQKENI. V lost 3 bases, J lost 3 bases, and 6 bases lay in between.

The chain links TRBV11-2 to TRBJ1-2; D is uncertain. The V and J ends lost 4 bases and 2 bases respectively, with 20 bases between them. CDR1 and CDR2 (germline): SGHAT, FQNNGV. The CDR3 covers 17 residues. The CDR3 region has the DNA TGTGCCAGCAGCTCCGCGTTCCCGGCGTGGAGGAACTATGGCTACACCTTC. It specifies CASSSAFPAWRNYGYTF.